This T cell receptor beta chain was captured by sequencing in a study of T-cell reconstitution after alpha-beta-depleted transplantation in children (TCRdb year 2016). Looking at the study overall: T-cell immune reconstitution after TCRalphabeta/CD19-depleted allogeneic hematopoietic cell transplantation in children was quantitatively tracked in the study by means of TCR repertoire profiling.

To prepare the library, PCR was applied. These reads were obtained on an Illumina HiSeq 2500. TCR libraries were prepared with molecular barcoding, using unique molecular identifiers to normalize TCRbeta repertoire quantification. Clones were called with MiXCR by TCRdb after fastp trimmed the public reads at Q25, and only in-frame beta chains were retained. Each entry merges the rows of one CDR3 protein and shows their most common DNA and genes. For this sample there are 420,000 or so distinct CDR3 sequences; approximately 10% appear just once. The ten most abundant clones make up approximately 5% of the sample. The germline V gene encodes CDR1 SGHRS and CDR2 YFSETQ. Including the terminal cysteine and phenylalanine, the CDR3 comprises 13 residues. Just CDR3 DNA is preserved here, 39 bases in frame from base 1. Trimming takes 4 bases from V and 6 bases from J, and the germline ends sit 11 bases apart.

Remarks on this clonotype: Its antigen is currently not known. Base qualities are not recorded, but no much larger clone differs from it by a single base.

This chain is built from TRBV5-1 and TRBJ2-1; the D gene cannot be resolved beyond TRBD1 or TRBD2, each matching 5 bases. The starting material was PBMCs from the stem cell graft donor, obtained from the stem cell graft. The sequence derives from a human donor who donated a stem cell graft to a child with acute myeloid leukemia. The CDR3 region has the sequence CASSEGPLNEQFF. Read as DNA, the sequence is TGCGCCAGCAGCGAGGGACCACTCAATGAGCAGTTCTTC.